One sample yielded the 25 T cell receptor beta chains listed below, sequenced in a study of a mutant IDH1 vaccine in newly diagnosed glioma. Produced via immunoSEQ multiplex PCR; TCRdb's table is partial and in-frame only. Here the sample spans roughly 56,000 clones, 70% to 85% being singletons. Time point: week 47, end of study. Vaccine doses each comprised 300 ug of mutant IDH1 20-mer peptide, with topical imiquimod. No antigen has been assigned to these receptors. This specimen consisted of PBMCs, obtained from a glioma patient whose treatment included an IDH1 peptide vaccine. The receptors come from a woman in her 40s with glioma. Some clones in this sample may be carry-over from other donors' samples.

V gene TRBV19 combines with J gene TRBJ2-1, with TRBD1 matching over 9 bases. Germline CDR1 is LNHDA and CDR2 is SQIVND (reference sequence). The CDR3 extends over 16 amino acids. J lost 2 bases, V lost 5 bases, and 7 bases had no gene match. This CDR3 reads CASSETGGLTYNEQFF. The CDR3 DNA sequence: TGTGCCAGTAGTGAGACAGGGGGTCTCACCTACAATGAGCAGTTCTTC.

The chain carries TRBV6-1 and TRBJ2-1; perhaps D is TRBD1 or TRBD2 (5 bases each). V lost 8 bases, J lost 9 bases, and 8 bases lay in between. Germline CDR1 MNHNS, CDR2 SASEGT. The CDR3 is 10 residues long. CDR3 sequence: CASAGTEQFF. DNA of the CDR3: TGTGCCAGCGCTGGGACTGAGCAGTTCTTC.

The rearrangement joins TRBV7-6 to TRBJ2-3; 9 bases line up with TRBD2. Germline values: CDR1 SGHVS, CDR2 FNYEAQ. The CDR3 has 17 amino acids. V was clipped by 3 bases and J by 0 bases; unmatched bases: 7. Here the CDR3 reads CASSLSKRGDSTDTQYF. For the CDR3, the DNA is TGTGCCAGCAGCTTGTCTAAGCGGGGGGATAGCACAGATACGCAGTATTTT.

This clone was seen a few times. The rearrangement joins TRBV4-2 to TRBJ2-2; D is perhaps TRBD1 (6 bases). The CDR3 has 13 residues. Looked up from germline, CDR1 is LGHNA and CDR2 is YNFKEQ. The V gene lost 6 bases and the J gene lost 4 bases, with 9 bases spanning the gap. The CDR3 region has the DNA TGTGCCAGCAGTACAGGGAGCACCGGGGAGCTGTTTTTT. It is translated as CASSTGSTGELFF.

The chain employs TRBV2 and TRBJ2-7; D possibly corresponds to TRBD1 (8 bases). V was cut by 6 bases and J by 6 bases, with 12 bases left in between. The germline V gene has CDR1 SNHLY and CDR2 FYNNEI. The CDR3 consists of 12 residues. In nucleotides, the CDR3 is TGTGCCAGCAGCAACAGGGGGGGCGAGCAGTACTTC. Translating gives CASSNRGGEQYF.

This clone was observed a few times. The rearrangement links TRBV27 to TRBJ2-3; 7 nucleotides align to TRBD2. From germline, CDR1 is MNHEY and CDR2 SMNVEV (reference sequence). J was trimmed by 6 bases and V by 7 bases; bases with no gene match: 7. The CDR3 contains 13 residues. CDR3 loop: CASNYGGGDTQYF. CDR3 nucleotide sequence: TGTGCCAGCAATTACGGGGGAGGGGATACGCAGTATTTT.

V and J are TRBV7-8 and TRBJ2-1; the match to TRBD1 covers 7 bases. The CDR3 spans 17 residues. Losses at the gene ends were 5 bases for V and 7 bases for J; bases not matched to a gene: 17. In germline, CDR1 is SGHVS, CDR2 FQNEAQ. In nucleotides, the CDR3 is TGTGCCAGCAGCACATTACACCGACAGGGTATAGGGAATGAGCAGTTCTTC. Translating gives CASSTLHRQGIGNEQFF.

The chain couples TRBV14 to TRBJ1-2, with D unclear. V was pared by 3 bases and J by 3 bases, with 17 bases between. The CDR3 spans 16 residues. Germline V gene data show CDR1 as SGHDN and CDR2 as FVKESK. The CDR3 spells CASSQRRAGDYYGYTF. The CDR3 DNA is TGTGCCAGCAGCCAGAGAAGGGCCGGAGACTACTATGGCTACACCTTC.

This chain uses TRBV2 with TRBJ2-3, with 8 bases identical to TRBD2. CDR1 and CDR2 (germline): SNHLY, FYNNEI. This CDR3 is built from 15 residues. V lost 8 bases and J lost 4; bases outside the gene matches: 11. CDR3 coding DNA: TGTGCCAGCGCGTTCCAGCGGGGGAGGGCAGATACGCAGTATTTT. It yields the protein CASAFQRGRADTQYF.

The J gene is TRBJ1-6, the V gene TRBV6-4; a weak D match, TRBD1 (5 bases). The CDR3 is 14 amino acids. Germline CDR1 MRHNA, CDR2 SNTAGT. The V end lost 5 bases, the J end lost 4 bases, and 9 bases lay between the germline ends. CDR3 coding DNA: TGTGCCAGCAGTACCGGGACTTATAATTCACCCCTCCACTTT. Its translation: CASSTGTYNSPLHF.

CDR3 bases: TGTGCCAGCAGCCCCGGGGCCATGAACACTGAAGCTTTCTTT. Encoded protein: CASSPGAMNTEAFF. The chain has TRBV28 and TRBJ1-1, with D possibly TRBD1 on 5 matching bases. There are 14 residues in the CDR3. V was trimmed by 6 bases and J by 0 bases, leaving 11 bases between them. Germline V gene lookup returns CDR1 MDHEN and CDR2 SYDVKM.

This clone was observed a single time. This chain links TRBV29-1 with TRBJ2-7, with D unclear. The germline V gene encodes CDR1 SQVTM and CDR2 ANQGSEA. The CDR3 is made up of 13 amino acids. V lost 4 bases to trimming and J lost 0 bases, with 10 bases between them. CDR3 protein: CSVGLIGSYEQYF. CDR3 in DNA: TGCAGCGTTGGGCTTATCGGCTCCTACGAGCAGTACTTC.

The CDR3 nucleotides are TGTGCCAGCAGTCTTACGACAATAGCCAAAAACATTCAGTACTTC. As protein: CASSLTTIAKNIQYF. The chain links TRBV27 to TRBJ2-4; D is uncertain. This CDR3 is 15 amino acids long. The germline CDR1 and CDR2 sequences are MNHEY and SMNVEV (reference sequence). V was pared by 5 bases and J by 0 bases, with 11 bases between.

This chain connects TRBV7-3 to TRBJ1-1; D call uncertain. Between the trimmed V and J ends, which lost 2 bases and 4 bases, there was a span of 11 bases. The CDR3 contains 14 residues. CDR1 is SGHTA, CDR2 FQGTGA, per germline. The CDR3 sequence is CASSLGVLGTEAFF. In DNA, the CDR3 is TGTGCCAGCAGCTTAGGAGTGTTGGGCACTGAAGCTTTCTTT.

The chain employs TRBV29-1 and TRBJ2-7; TRBD1 matches 8 bases. The V segment lost 7 bases and the J segment 3 bases; nucleotides outside the gene matches: 8. Germline CDR1 and CDR2: SQVTM and ANQGSEA. The CDR3 has 13 residues. CDR3 coding DNA: TGCAGCGCCGGGACAGGAGGGGACTACGAGCAGTACTTC. Translation: CSAGTGGDYEQYF.

V gene TRBV5-1 combines with J gene TRBJ1-6; D is uncertain. Germline V gene data show CDR1 as SGHRS and CDR2 as YFSETQ. This CDR3 comprises 16 residues. V was clipped by 3 bases and J by 4 bases, with 14 bases between them. DNA for the CDR3: TGCGCCAGCAGCTCCCAGAGTCCCCCTTATAATTCACCCCTCCACTTT. Translating it yields CASSSQSPPYNSPLHF.

This rearrangement joins TRBV11-2 to TRBJ1-2; D gene ambiguous. CDR1 is SGHAT, CDR2 FQNNGV, per germline. V lost 4 bases, J lost 5 bases, and 8 bases lay in between. The CDR3 covers 12 residues. CDR3 nucleotides: TGTGCCAGCAGCTCCCGGTTGTATGGCTACACCTTC. It codes for CASSSRLYGYTF.

The chain employs TRBV6-5 and TRBJ2-3, with 9 bases fitting TRBD2. This CDR3 is built from 16 residues. Trimming at V came to 2 bases and at J to 4 bases, leaving 7 bases not matched to a gene. Germline assignment: CDR1 MNHEY and CDR2 SVGAGI. In DNA, the CDR3 is TGTGCCAGCAGTTACGGACTAGCGCCTTGGGCAGATACGCAGTATTTT. It specifies CASSYGLAPWADTQYF.

The CDR3: CAWSRQWGTGELFF. In nucleotides, the CDR3 is TGTGCCTGGAGTCGGCAATGGGGCACCGGGGAGCTGTTTTTT. This chain connects TRBV30 to TRBJ2-2, with D uncertain. Germline loops: CDR1 GTSNPN, CDR2 SVGIG (reference sequence). Between the trimmed V and J ends, which lost 2 bases and 4 bases, there was a span of 11 bases. The CDR3 runs to 14 residues.

The gene calls are TRBV4-2 and TRBJ1-5; the D is unclear. From germline, CDR1 is LGHNA and CDR2 YNFKEQ. This CDR3 has 15 residues. V was pared by 0 bases and J by 2 bases, with 8 bases between. The CDR3 DNA sequence: TGTGCCAGCAGCCAAGATTGGGTGGGCAATCAGCCCCAGCATTTT. Its protein is CASSQDWVGNQPQHF.

A few counts support this clone. The gene calls are TRBV2 and TRBJ1-2, with 10 bases identical to TRBD1. Unmatched junction bases numbered 4, after V lost 9 bases and J lost 6 bases. The CDR3 contains 12 residues. Per the germline V gene, CDR1 is SNHLY and CDR2 is FYNNEI. The CDR3 sequence is CASGQGVHGYTF. The CDR3 DNA sequence: TGTGCCAGTGGACAGGGGGTACATGGCTACACCTTC.

CDR3 nucleotides: TGTGCCAGCACTATCAGGGGGGGGTATGGCTACACCTTC. It specifies CASTIRGGYGYTF. J is TRBJ1-2 and V is TRBV13; the match to TRBD1 covers 7 bases. The J segment lost 5 bases and the V segment lost 7 bases, leaving 7 bases of the junction unmatched. CDR1 is PRHDT and CDR2 is FYEKMQ in the germline V gene (reference sequence). The CDR3 contains 13 residues.

The V and J genes are TRBV5-6 and TRBJ2-2, with D possibly TRBD1 on 5 matching bases. This CDR3 region has 16 residues. The germline CDR1 and CDR2 sequences are SGHDT and YYEEEE. Trimming shortened V by 0 bases and J by 1 base, and 10 bases separated the two germline ends. The CDR3: CASSLALQGNTGELFF. As DNA, the CDR3 is TGTGCCAGCAGCTTGGCCCTGCAGGGGAACACCGGGGAGCTGTTTTTT.

This clone occurred a few times. This chain connects TRBV19 to TRBJ1-6; TRBD1 is a possible D gene (6 bases). Germline CDR1 and CDR2: LNHDA and SQIVND (reference sequence). There are 13 residues in the CDR3. V lost 8 bases and J 4 bases, leaving 9 bases between the germline ends. CDR3 bases: TGTGCCAGTGGGGGCCCTTATAATTCACCCCTCCACTTT. Translation: CASGGPYNSPLHF. The full variable domain, completed using reference TRBV19 and TRBJ1-6, is DGGITQSPKYLFRKEGQNVTLSCEQNLNHDAMYWYRQDPGQGLRLIYYSQIVNDFQKGDIAEGYSVSREKKESFPLTVTSAQKNPTAFYLCASGGPYNSPLHFGNGTRLTVT.

The gene calls are TRBV11-2 and TRBJ1-2; tentatively, D is TRBD1 (5 bases). Trimming stripped 4 bases from V and 8 bases from J, with 14 bases between. CDR3 size: 13 residues. Germline loops: CDR1 SGHAT, CDR2 FQNNGV. CDR3 in amino acids: CASSYPEGSGYTF. The CDR3 bases are TGTGCCAGCAGCTACCCCGAGGGGAGCGGCTACACCTTC. Full variable domain (missing parts from reference TRBV11-2 and TRBJ1-2): EAGVAQSPRYKIIEKRQSVAFWCNPISGHATLYWYQQILGQGPKLLIQFQNNGVVDDSQLPKDRFSAERLKGVDSTLKIQPAKLEDSAVYLCASSYPEGSGYTFGSGTRLTVV.